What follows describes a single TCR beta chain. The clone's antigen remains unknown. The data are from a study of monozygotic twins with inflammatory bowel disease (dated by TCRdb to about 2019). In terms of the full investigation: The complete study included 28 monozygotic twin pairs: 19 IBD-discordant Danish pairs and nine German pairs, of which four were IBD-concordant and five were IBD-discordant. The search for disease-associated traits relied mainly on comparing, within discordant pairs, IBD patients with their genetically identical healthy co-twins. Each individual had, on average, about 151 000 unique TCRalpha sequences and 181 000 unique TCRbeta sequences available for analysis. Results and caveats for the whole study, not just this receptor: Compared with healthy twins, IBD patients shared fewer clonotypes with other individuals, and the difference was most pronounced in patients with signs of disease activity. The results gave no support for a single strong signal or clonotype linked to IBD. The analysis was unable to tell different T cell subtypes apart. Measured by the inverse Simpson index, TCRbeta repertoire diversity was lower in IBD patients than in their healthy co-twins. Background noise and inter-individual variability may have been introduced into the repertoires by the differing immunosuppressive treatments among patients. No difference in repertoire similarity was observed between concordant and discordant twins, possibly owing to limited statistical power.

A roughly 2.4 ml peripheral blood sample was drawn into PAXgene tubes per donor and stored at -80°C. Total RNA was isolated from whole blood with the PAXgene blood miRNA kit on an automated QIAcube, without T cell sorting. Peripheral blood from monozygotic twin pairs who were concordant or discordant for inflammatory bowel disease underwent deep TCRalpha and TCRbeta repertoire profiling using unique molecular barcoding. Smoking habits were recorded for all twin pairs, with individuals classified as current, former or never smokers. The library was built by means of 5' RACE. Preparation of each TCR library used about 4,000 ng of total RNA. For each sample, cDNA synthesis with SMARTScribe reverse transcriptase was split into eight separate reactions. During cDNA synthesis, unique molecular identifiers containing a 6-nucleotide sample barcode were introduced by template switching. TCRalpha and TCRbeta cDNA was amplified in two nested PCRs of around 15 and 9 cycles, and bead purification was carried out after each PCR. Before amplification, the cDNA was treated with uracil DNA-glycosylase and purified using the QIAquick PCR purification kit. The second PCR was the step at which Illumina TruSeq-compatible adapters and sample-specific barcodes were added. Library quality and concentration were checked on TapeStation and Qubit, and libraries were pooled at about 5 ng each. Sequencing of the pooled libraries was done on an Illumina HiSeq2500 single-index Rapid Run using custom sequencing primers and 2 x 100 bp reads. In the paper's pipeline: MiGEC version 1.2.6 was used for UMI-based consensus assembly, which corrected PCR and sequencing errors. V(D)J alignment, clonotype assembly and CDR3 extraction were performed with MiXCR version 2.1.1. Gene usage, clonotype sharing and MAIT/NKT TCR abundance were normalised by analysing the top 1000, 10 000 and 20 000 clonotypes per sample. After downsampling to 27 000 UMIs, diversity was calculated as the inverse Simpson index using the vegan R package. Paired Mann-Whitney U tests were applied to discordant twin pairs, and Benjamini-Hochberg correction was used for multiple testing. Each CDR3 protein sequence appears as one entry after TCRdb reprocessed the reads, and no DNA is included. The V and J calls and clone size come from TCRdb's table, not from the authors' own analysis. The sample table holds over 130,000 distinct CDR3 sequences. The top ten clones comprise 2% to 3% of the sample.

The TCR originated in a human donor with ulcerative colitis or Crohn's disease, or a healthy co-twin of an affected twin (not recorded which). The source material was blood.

The CDR3 here reads CASSLVGQGGWFF. This chain joins TRBV7-2 to TRBJ2-1; TCRdb names TRBD1, which stays unverified in the absence of DNA. From the germline V gene, CDR1 is SGHTA and CDR2 is FQGNSA. The CDR3 runs 13 amino acids, cysteine and phenylalanine included. No DNA sequence was recorded.